This T cell receptor (beta chain) emerged from a study of blood T cell repertoires in COVID-19. Overall study: The United States, Italy and Spain were the sources of the acute and convalescent COVID-19 samples. PBMCs, B-cell-depleted T cells, or T cells were the source of the cDNA or gDNA that made up the material.

Recovered status applied to Cohort 3 donors who had two consecutive negative PCRs. It also applied to those with clearance or with symptom resolution. Authors' processing steps: Estimates of nucleated cell counts were drawn from the amplification of reference gene primers. Libraries were prepared by immunoSEQ multiplex PCR; TCRdb keeps only in-frame clonotypes and omits some of them. The V and J calls and clone size come from that table; D and trimming were worked out from the DNA. The data show around 400,000 clones, 80% to 85% seen once. The length of the CDR3 is 14 residues. Per the germline V gene, CDR1 is SGHNT and CDR2 is YENEEA. V dropped 3 bases and J dropped 0 bases, with 6 bases sitting between them.

Sequencing used PBMCs or T cells enriched from blood (not recorded which). The receptor was derived from a woman in her forties or fifties who had recovered from COVID-19. J is TRBJ1-3 and V is TRBV11-3; D remains unclear. The CDR3 region is CASSLSGSGNTIYF. CDR3 sequence (DNA): TGTGCCAGCAGCTTGAGTGGCTCTGGAAACACCATATATTTT. The whole variable domain, remainder taken from reference TRBV11-3 and TRBJ1-3, is EAGVVQSPRYKIIEKKQPVAFWCNPISGHNTLYWYLQNLGQGPELLIRYENEEAVDDSQLPKDRFSAERLKGVDSTLKIQPAELGDSAVYLCASSLSGSGNTIYFGEGSWLTVV.